This entry concerns a single T cell receptor (beta chain). The germline V gene encodes CDR1 MNHEY and CDR2 SVGAGI. V gave up 0 bases and J gave up 3 bases, with 5 bases separating them. The CDR3 runs 13 residues. The sample is drawn from a study of tumour-infiltrating T cells in Burkitt lymphoma. The assay was immunoSEQ multiplex PCR, and TCRdb's table has in-frame clones only and misses some. This table holds 3,000 to 4,000 clones, around 21% found once. The rearrangement uses TRBV6-5 and TRBJ2-5, with D uncertain. The sample comprised tumor tissue. The clonotype was recovered from a human donor with Burkitt lymphoma. This chain's CDR3 is CASSYSMKETQYF. The CDR3 DNA sequence: TGTGCCAGCAGTTACTCAATGAAAGAGACCCAGTACTTC.